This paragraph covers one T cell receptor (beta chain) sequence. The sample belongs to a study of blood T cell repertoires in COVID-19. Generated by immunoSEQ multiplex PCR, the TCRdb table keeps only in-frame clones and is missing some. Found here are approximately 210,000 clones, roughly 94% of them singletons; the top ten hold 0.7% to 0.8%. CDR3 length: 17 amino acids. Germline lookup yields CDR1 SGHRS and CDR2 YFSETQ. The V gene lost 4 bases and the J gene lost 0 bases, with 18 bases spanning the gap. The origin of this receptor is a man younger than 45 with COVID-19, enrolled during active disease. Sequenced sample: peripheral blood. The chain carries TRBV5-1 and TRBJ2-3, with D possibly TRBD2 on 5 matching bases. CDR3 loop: CASSPTLSGSSTDTQYF. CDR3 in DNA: TGCGCCAGCAGCCCCACACTTTCGGGGTCTAGCACAGATACGCAGTATTTT.